This paragraph covers one TCR beta chain sequence. What the recovered Cohort 3 donors had was two negative PCRs, clearance, or symptom resolution. These data originate in a study of blood T cell repertoires in COVID-19. Repertoires were generated with immunoSEQ multiplex PCR, while TCRdb's copy carries only in-frame clones and drops some. The table includes some 350,000 clones, 80% to 90% detected once. The clonotype was recovered from a man younger than 35 who had recovered from COVID-19. What was sequenced was PBMCs or T cells enriched from blood (not recorded which).

The CDR3 reads CASRRQAGTDTQYF. In DNA, the CDR3 is TGTGCCAGCAGGCGACAGGCCGGCACAGATACGCAGTATTTT. The chain combines TRBV12-1 with TRBJ2-3; the listed D gene, TRBD1, was not tested against the DNA. TRBV12-1 is deemed a pseudogene. The CDR3 runs 14 residues.